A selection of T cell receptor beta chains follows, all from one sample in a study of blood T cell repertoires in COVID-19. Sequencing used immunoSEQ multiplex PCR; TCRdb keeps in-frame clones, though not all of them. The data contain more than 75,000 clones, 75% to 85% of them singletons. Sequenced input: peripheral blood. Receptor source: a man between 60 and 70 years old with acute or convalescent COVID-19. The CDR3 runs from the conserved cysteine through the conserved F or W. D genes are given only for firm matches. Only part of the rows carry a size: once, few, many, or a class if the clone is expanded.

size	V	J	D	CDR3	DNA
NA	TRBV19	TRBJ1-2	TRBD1	CASGTGEYGGYTF	TGTGCCAGTGGGACAGGGGAGTATGGTGGCTACACCTTC
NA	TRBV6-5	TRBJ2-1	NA	CASSSGGAPYNEQFF	TGTGCCAGCAGTTCCGGCGGTGCTCCCTACAATGAGCAGTTCTTC
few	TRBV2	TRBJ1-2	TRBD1	CASSEGQGRYGYTF	TGTGCCAGCAGTGAGGGACAGGGGAGATATGGCTACACCTTC
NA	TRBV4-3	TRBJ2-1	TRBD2	CASSRLTSGSYNEQFF	TGCGCCAGCAGCCGACTGACTAGCGGCTCCTACAATGAGCAGTTCTTC
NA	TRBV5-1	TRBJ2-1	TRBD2	CASSLGAGDSYNEQFF	TGCGCCAGCAGCTTGGGAGCGGGGGACTCCTACAATGAGCAGTTCTTC
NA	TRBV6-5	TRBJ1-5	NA	CASRSRGGGGQPQHF	TGTGCCAGCAGATCTAGGGGGGGAGGCGGTCAGCCCCAGCATTTT
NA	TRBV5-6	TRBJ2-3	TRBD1	CASSLARDRVSDTQYF	TGTGCCAGCAGCTTGGCCCGGGACAGGGTTTCAGATACGCAGTATTTT
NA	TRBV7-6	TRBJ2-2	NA	CASSLESHLSTGELFF	TGTGCCAGCAGCTTAGAGTCACACCTCAGCACCGGGGAGCTGTTTTTT
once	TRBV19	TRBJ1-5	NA	CASSPNTGLQPQHF	TGTGCCAGTAGCCCAAACACTGGGCTTCAGCCCCAGCATTTT
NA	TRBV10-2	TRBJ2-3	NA	CASRSVGAGTDTQYF	TGCGCCAGCAGGTCCGTGGGGGCCGGGACAGATACGCAGTATTTT